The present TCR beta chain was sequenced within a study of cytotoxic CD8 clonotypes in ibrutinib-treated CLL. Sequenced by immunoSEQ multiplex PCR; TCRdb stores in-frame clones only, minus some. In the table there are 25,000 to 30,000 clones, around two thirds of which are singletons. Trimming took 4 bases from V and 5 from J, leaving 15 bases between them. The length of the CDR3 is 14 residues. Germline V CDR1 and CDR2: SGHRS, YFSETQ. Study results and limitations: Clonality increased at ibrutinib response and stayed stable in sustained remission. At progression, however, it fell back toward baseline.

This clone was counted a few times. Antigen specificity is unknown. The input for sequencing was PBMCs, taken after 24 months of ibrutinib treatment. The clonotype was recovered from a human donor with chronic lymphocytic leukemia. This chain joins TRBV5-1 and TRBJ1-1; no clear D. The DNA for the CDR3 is TGCGCCAGCAGCCCGGATGGAGGGTGGACTGAAGCTTTCTTT. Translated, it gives CASSPDGGWTEAFF.